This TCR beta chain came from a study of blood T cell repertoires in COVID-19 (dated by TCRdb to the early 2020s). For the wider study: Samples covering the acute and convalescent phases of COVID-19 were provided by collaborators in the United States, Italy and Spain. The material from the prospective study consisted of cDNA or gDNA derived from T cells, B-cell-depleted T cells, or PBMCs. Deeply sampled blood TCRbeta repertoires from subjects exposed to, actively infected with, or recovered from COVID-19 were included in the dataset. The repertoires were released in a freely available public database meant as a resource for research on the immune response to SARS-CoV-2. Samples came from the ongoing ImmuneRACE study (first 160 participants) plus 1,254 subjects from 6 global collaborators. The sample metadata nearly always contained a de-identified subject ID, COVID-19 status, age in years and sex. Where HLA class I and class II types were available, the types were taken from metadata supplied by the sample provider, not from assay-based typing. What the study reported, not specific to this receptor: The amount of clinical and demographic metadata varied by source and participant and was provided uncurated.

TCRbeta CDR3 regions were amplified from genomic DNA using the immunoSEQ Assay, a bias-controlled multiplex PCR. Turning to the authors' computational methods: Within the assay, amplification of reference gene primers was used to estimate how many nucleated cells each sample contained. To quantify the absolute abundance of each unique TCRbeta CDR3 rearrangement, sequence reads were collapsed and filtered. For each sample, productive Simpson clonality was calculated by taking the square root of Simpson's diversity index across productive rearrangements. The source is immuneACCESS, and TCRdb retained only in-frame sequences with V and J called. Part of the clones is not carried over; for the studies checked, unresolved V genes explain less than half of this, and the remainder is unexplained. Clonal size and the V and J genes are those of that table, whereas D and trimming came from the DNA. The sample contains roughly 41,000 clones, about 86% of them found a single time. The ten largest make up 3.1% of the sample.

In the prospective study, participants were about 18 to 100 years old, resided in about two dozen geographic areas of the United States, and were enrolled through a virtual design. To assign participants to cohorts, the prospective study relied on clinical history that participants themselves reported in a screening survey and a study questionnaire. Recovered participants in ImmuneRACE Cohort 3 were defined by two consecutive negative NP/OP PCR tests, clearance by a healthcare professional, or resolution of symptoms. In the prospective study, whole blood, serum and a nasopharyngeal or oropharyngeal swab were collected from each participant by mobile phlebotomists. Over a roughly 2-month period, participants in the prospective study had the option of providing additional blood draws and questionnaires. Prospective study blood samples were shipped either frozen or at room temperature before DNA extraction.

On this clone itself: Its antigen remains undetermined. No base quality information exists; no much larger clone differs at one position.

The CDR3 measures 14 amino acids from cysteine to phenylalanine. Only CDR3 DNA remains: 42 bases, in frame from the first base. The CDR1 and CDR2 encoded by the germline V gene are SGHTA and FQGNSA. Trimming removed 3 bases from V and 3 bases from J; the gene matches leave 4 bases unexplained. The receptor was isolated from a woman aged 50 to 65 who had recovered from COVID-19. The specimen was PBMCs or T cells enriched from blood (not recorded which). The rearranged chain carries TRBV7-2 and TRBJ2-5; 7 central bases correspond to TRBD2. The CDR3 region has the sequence CASSFAGEKETQYF. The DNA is TGTGCCAGCAGCTTTGCGGGAGAGAAAGAGACCCAGTACTTC.